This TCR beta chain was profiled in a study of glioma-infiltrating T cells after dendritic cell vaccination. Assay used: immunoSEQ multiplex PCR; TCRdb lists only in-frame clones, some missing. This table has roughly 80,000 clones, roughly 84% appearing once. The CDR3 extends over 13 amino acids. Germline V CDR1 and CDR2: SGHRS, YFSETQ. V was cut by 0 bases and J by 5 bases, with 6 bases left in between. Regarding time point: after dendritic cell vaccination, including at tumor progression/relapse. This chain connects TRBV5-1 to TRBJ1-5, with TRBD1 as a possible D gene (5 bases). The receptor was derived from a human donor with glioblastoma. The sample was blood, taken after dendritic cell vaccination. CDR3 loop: CASSLARDQPQHF. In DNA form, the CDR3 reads TGCGCCAGCAGCTTGGCCAGGGATCAGCCCCAGCATTTT.